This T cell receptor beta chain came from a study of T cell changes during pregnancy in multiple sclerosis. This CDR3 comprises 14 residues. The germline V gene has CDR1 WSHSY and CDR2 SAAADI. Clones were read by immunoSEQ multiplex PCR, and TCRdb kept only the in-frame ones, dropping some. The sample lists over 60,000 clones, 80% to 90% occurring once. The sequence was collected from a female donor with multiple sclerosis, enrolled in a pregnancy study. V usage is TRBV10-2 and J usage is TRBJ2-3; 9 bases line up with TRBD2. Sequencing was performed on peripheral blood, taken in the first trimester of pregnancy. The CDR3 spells CADSVGGGADTQYF. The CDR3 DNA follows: TGCGCAGACTCAGTCGGCGGGGGGGCCGATACGCAGTATTTT.